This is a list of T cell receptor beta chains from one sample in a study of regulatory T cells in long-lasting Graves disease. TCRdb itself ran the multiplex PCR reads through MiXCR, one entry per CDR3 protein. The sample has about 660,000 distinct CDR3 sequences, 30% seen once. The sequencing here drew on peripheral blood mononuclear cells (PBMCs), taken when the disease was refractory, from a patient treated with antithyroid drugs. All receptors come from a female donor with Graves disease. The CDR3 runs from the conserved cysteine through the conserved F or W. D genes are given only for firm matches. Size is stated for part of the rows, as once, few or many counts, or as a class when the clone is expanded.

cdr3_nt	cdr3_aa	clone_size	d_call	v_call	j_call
TGTGCCAGCAGCGTTGGCAGAACTAGCACAGATACGCAGTATTTT	CASSVGRTSTDTQYF	few	-	TRBV2	TRBJ2-3
TGTGCTAGTGGTCTAAATTCACAGGGCGACGGCTATGGCTACACCTTC	CASGLNSQGDGYGYTF	many	-	TRBV12-5	TRBJ1-2
TGTGCCAGCAGTCACAGGGGGCGTAGATTGAACACTGAAGCTTTCTTT	CASSHRGRRLNTEAFF	few	TRBD1	TRBV28	TRBJ1-1
TGTGCCAGCACCCTCCCGACTAGCGACAGACGCTCCTACAATGAGCAGTTCTTC	CASTLPTSDRRSYNEQFF	-	TRBD2	TRBV12-3/TRBV12-4	TRBJ2-1
TGTGCCAGCAGCCCTCTAGCGGGAGTGATCGGGGAGCTGTTTTTT	CASSPLAGVIGELFF	-	TRBD2	TRBV7-3	TRBJ2-2
TGTGCCAGCAGTGCGGGGACCCCGACCCTGTACACCTTC	CASSAGTPTLYTF	many	-	TRBV28	TRBJ1-2
TGTGCCAGCAGTGAACACGCAGGGGTGGCAGTTACGCAGTATTTT	CASSEHAGVAVTQYF	-	-	TRBV6-1	TRBJ2-3
TGTGCCAGCAGTCCGAGGTCGGGTGGAAACACCATATATTTT	CASSPRSGGNTIYF	few	-	TRBV12-3/TRBV12-4	TRBJ1-3
TGTGCCAGCAGCTTCATAGCGGGAGGGAGCTCCTACGAGCAGTACTTC	CASSFIAGGSSYEQYF	-	TRBD2	TRBV7-2	TRBJ2-7
TGTGCCAGCAGTTTAAATCCCCGATCTGGAAACACCATATATTTT	CASSLNPRSGNTIYF	few	-	TRBV12-3/TRBV12-4	TRBJ1-3
TGTGCCAGCAGTTACCCCCCCGCGACAGGGTATAATTCACCCCTCCACTTT	CASSYPPATGYNSPLHF	-	TRBD1	TRBV6-2/TRBV6-3	TRBJ1-6
TGTGCCAGCAGTTACGGACAGTCAACCTACGAGCAGTACTTC	CASSYGQSTYEQYF	few	-	TRBV28	TRBJ2-7
TGTGCCAGCTCCGACACGTCTTGGGGCTACACCTTC	CASSDTSWGYTF	-	-	TRBV28	TRBJ1-2
TGCAGTGCTAGAGGGGGTAATAGCAATCAGCCCCAGCATTTT	CSARGGNSNQPQHF	many	-	TRBV20-1	TRBJ1-5
TGTGCCATCTCTACCTCTAGCGAATCCTACGAGCAGTACTTC	CAISTSSESYEQYF	many	-	TRBV28	TRBJ2-7
TGCAGTGCTACCGGACAGGGGGCTAGAGGTCGATTGAACACTGAAGCTTTCTTT	CSATGQGARGRLNTEAFF	-	TRBD1	TRBV20-1	TRBJ1-1
TGTGCCAGCAGTTTATCCCCAGGGAACACTGAAGCTTTCTTT	CASSLSPGNTEAFF	many	-	TRBV27	TRBJ1-1
TGTGCCAGCAGCGGGACATGGGGGGAGGACGGGGAGCTGTTTTTT	CASSGTWGEDGELFF	many	-	TRBV28	TRBJ2-2
TGTGCCAGTAGTATGACAGCTAACACTGAAGCTTTCTTT	CASSMTANTEAFF	-	-	TRBV19	TRBJ1-1
TGTGCCAGCAGCTTGTTCCGGACGACGAACACCGGGGAGCTGTTTTTT	CASSLFRTTNTGELFF	-	-	TRBV5-6	TRBJ2-2
TGTGCCAGCAAGACAGTCTCTGGAAACACCATATATTTT	CASKTVSGNTIYF	-	-	TRBV12-3/TRBV12-4	TRBJ1-3
TGTGCCAGCAGTTCTGGTCGGGGGGACTCTCTTAACTATGGCTACACCTTC	CASSSGRGDSLNYGYTF	few	-	TRBV6-2/TRBV6-3	TRBJ1-2
TGTGCCAGCAGCCAAGGACACCGAAGCAATCAGCCCCAGCATTTT	CASSQGHRSNQPQHF	-	-	TRBV3-1	TRBJ1-5
TGTGCCAGCAGTACAAGACAGGGAGGCCACAATGAGCAGTTCTTC	CASSTRQGGHNEQFF	-	-	TRBV2	TRBJ2-1
TGCGCCAGCAGTCCGCGCCTGGGATCTGGAAACACCATATATTTT	CASSPRLGSGNTIYF	-	-	TRBV5-1	TRBJ1-3
TGTGCCAGCAGTTCAGGTACCGGGACTCCCTACGAGCAGTACTTC	CASSSGTGTPYEQYF	many	-	TRBV6-2/TRBV6-3	TRBJ2-7
TGTGCCAGCAGTCCGATAACCTACCCCCTGGCTAGAAATCCACCCCTCCACTTT	CASSPITYPLARNPPLHF	-	-	TRBV28	TRBJ1-6
TGCGCCAGCAGCTCCGACGGGGCGCACCCAAATCAGCCCCAGCATTTT	CASSSDGAHPNQPQHF	-	-	TRBV5-1	TRBJ1-5
TGTGCCAGCAGTTTTCTTGGACAGGGAACTTACGAGCAGTACTTC	CASSFLGQGTYEQYF	-	TRBD1	TRBV27	TRBJ2-7
TGTGCCAGCAGTTACTCCCCGATAGGACGGATGAACACTGAAGCTTTCTTT	CASSYSPIGRMNTEAFF	-	-	TRBV6-9	TRBJ1-1
TGTGCCAGCAGCCACAAATCGGTCGACGAGCAGTACTTC	CASSHKSVDEQYF	few	-	TRBV7-9	TRBJ2-7
TGTGCCAGCAGTAGGCAGACAGGGACGAACACTGAAGCTTTCTTT	CASSRQTGTNTEAFF	many	TRBD1	TRBV12-3/TRBV12-4	TRBJ1-1
TGTGCCAGCAGTTACCAACCACCCGGGACAGGGGTCGGCAAGGAAAAACTGTTTTTT	CASSYQPPGTGVGKEKLFF	-	TRBD1	TRBV6-5	TRBJ1-4
TGTGCCTGGAGTGTGGGGACAGGGCGCGAGCAGTACTTC	CAWSVGTGREQYF	few	TRBD1	TRBV30	TRBJ2-7
TGTGCCAGCAGCCGGGACAGGGCCCCCCACGAGCAGTACTTC	CASSRDRAPHEQYF	few	TRBD1	TRBV28	TRBJ2-7
TGCAGTGCTAGCAGGGGACCGGGCAATCAGCCCCAGCATTTT	CSASRGPGNQPQHF	-	-	TRBV20-1	TRBJ1-5